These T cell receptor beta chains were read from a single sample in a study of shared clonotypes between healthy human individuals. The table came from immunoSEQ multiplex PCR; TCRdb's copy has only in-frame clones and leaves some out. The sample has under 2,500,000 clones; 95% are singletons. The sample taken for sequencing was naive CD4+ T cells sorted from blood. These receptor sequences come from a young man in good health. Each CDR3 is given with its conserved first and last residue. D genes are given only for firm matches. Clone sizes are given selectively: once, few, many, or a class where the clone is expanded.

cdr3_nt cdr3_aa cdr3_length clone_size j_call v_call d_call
TGTGCCTGTCTCGGTGGGGGAGGAGCCACCGGGGAGCTGTTTTTT CACLGGGGATGELFF 15 NA TRBJ2-2 TRBV30 NA
TGCGCCAGCAGCTCTAGGACCTACAATGAGCAGTTCTTC CASSSRTYNEQFF 13 NA TRBJ2-1 TRBV5-1 NA
TGTGCCAGCACCTCAAATCCGGTATTATGGAACTATGGCTACACCTTC CASTSNPVLWNYGYTF 16 NA TRBJ1-2 TRBV28 NA
TGTGCCAGTAGTCCCCTGAACTCTGGAAACACCATATATTTT CASSPLNSGNTIYF 14 NA TRBJ1-3 TRBV19 NA
TGTGCCAGCAGTTCACTGGGGACTTTCCAAGAGACCCAGTACTTC CASSSLGTFQETQYF 15 NA TRBJ2-5 TRBV28 NA
TGTGCCAGCAGCTTTTTGGGCGATGAGCAGTTCTTC CASSFLGDEQFF 12 NA TRBJ2-1 TRBV11-3 NA
TGTGCCAGCATGGCAGAGCCCAATTCACCCCTCCACTTT CASMAEPNSPLHF 13 NA TRBJ1-6 TRBV19 NA
TGTGCCAGCTCACAGACCCGGGTTGGCGGGATAGGCAATGAGCAGTTCTTC CASSQTRVGGIGNEQFF 17 NA TRBJ2-1 TRBV18 NA
TGCGCCAGCAGCCAGGATGTTGGGACTAGAAAACTCTACGAGCAGTACTTC CASSQDVGTRKLYEQYF 17 NA TRBJ2-7 TRBV4-1 TRBD2
TGCGCCAGCAGCCAAGACAGAAGAGCAACTAATGAAAAACTGTTTTTT CASSQDRRATNEKLFF 16 NA TRBJ1-4 TRBV4-3 NA
TGTGCCAGCAGCTTTGCCGGGACTATACCAACCAACACCGGGGAGCTGTTTTTT CASSFAGTIPTNTGELFF 18 NA TRBJ2-2 TRBV7-2 TRBD2
TGCGCCAGCAGCTTACTACAGGGGATCCAAGAGACCCAGTACTTC CASSLLQGIQETQYF 15 NA TRBJ2-5 TRBV5-1 TRBD1
TGTGCCAGCAGCTCCCCGGGACAAGATACCGAGCAGTACTTC CASSSPGQDTEQYF 14 NA TRBJ2-7 TRBV7-9 NA
TGTGCCAGCAGTTACTCCGGAGGGCCAGGGGAGCAGTACTTC CASSYSGGPGEQYF 14 once TRBJ2-7 TRBV6-6 NA
TGTGCCAGCAGTCGTGGGGGAGATACGCAGTATTTT CASSRGGDTQYF 12 NA TRBJ2-3 TRBV6-5 NA
TGTGCCAGCAGTGAAGCGCTGGCCAGGGGGGACATTCAGTACTTC CASSEALARGDIQYF 15 NA TRBJ2-4 TRBV2 NA
TGTGCCAGCAGCGCCCGGAGGGATTATCACGAGCAGTACTTC CASSARRDYHEQYF 14 NA TRBJ2-7 TRBV2 NA
TGCGCCAGCAGCTTGACAGGGGGCACCGGGGAGCTGTTTTTT CASSLTGGTGELFF 14 NA TRBJ2-2 TRBV5-1 TRBD1
TGTGCCAGCAGTCGAAGCCTCCCTGAGGACATTCAGTACTTC CASSRSLPEDIQYF 14 NA TRBJ2-4 TRBV6-6 NA
TGTGCCAGCAGCGTAGCTCCCGAGGCAGATACGCAGTATTTT CASSVAPEADTQYF 14 NA TRBJ2-3 TRBV9 NA
TGTGCCAGCAGGCCGGGAGGACGGGAAGATAATTCACCCCTCCACTTT CASRPGGREDNSPLHF 16 NA TRBJ1-6 TRBV2 NA
TGTGCCAGCAGCTTAGGAAAAGGGACTACCTCCGGGCAGTACTTC CASSLGKGTTSGQYF 15 NA TRBJ2-7 TRBV7-2 TRBD2
TGTGCCAGCAGTGTTCTACAGGGTGGGAACACCTTC CASSVLQGGNTF 12 NA TRBJ1-2 TRBV2 NA